What follows describes a single TCR beta chain. Its matching antigen is unknown. The entry originates in a study of blood T cells in healthy people across ages. Study-wide context: Template switching captured about one barcoded beta molecule per two T cells.

A second PCR of roughly 7 to 11 cycles used a sample-barcoded 5' primer and a J-beta primer mix. From the 5' RACE reads, TCRdb called clonotypes with MiXCR, one entry per CDR3 protein. Of 1.2 million to 1.5 million distinct CDR3 sequences detected, roughly 45% appear once; the ten largest clones hold roughly 7.9%. Points from the study as a whole: With age, beta diversity per million T cells declined roughly linearly, significantly by 35 to 40. It was held that the diversity estimates obtained from one million T cells were underestimates.

The CDR3 runs to 13 residues. Germline CDR1 and CDR2: MNHNS and SASEGT. Trimming removed 8 bases from V and 3 bases from J; junction bases left unmatched: 6. Each donor gave ten milliliters of peripheral blood. The clonotype originates from a woman in her late teens or twenties in good health. Sequenced sample: blood. The V and J genes are TRBV6-1 and TRBJ2-7; TRBD2 agrees at 8 bases. CDR3 sequence: CASSSGGDYEQYF. The CDR3, as DNA: TGTGCCAGCTCCTCCGGGGGGGACTACGAGCAGTACTTC.